This T cell receptor (beta chain) was identified during a study of cytomegalovirus exposure and HLA in healthy donors. PCR involved 60 Vbeta and 13 Jbeta primers. How the authors handled the data: There were tens of millions of unique TCR beta chains by a later count, and some 11 million of them were shared. The assay was immunoSEQ multiplex PCR, and TCRdb's table has in-frame clones only and misses some. The DNA gave D and trimming, while V, J and clone size come from that table. The sample has about 68,000 clones, approximately 75% seen once. The germline gives CDR1 SNHLY, CDR2 FYNNEI. V lost 4 bases to trimming and J lost 5 bases, with 10 bases between them. CDR3 length: 13 amino acids. Notes on this clone: The antigen is unknown.

General study results and limits: Looking again later, the authors saw that most CMV-associated TCR beta chains seemed HLA-restricted.

The clonotype originates from a human donor in good health. The chain joins TRBV2 to TRBJ2-3, with D possibly matching TRBD1 (5 bases). Sequencing was carried out using PBMCs. CDR3 loop: CASSAGAGDTQYF. As DNA, the CDR3 is TGTGCCAGCAGTGCTGGGGCCGGAGATACGCAGTATTTT.